Below are 29 T cell receptor beta chains sequenced from a single sample in a study of cytomegalovirus exposure and HLA in healthy donors. This PCR relied on a set of 60 Vbeta primers and 13 Jbeta primers. Profiled with immunoSEQ multiplex PCR; TCRdb holds only in-frame clones, not every one. Among about 160,000 clones, roughly 81% were seen once, and the ten largest hold around 2.1%. Sequencing input: PBMCs. The receptors derive from a man aged 18 to 29 in good health and CMV-seropositive.

The table lists this clone with a few counts. A much larger clone is a single base away; this may be a read error. This rearrangement joins TRBV5-4 to TRBJ2-5; 7 positions agree with TRBD2. The length of the CDR3 is 17 residues. Germline loops: CDR1 SGHNT, CDR2 YYREEE (reference sequence). Trimming took 4 bases from V and 4 from J; bases not matched to a gene: 16. CDR3 DNA: TGTGCCAGCAGCCAACCAAGCGGGGAACATGGGTTAGAGACCCAGTACTTC. As protein: CASSQPSGEHGLETQYF.

The chain couples TRBV6-7 to TRBJ2-3, with 7 positions matching TRBD1. TRBV6-7 is an open reading frame, and its role is uncertain. The CDR3 is made up of 17 amino acids. J gave up 0 bases and V 7 bases, and 13 bases lay outside the gene matches. The CDR3 loop is CASTITTTGFSTDTQYF. The CDR3 nucleotides are TGTGCCAGCACCATAACGACGACAGGGTTTAGCACAGATACGCAGTATTTT.

This clone has just one count. At one end, the junction sequence differs from germline, possibly due to a read error. The sample carries other DNA sequences with the same CDR3. The chain joins TRBV5-1 to TRBJ1-1; maybe TRBD1 (6 bases). The CDR3 totals 15 residues. The germline V gene has CDR1 SGHRS and CDR2 YFSETQ. CDR3 bases: TGCGCCAGCAGCTTGGGCGGAGCGGGGGACACTGAAGCCTTCTTT. Encoded protein: CASSLGGAGDTEAFF.

The count of this clone is one. This chain connects TRBV7-6 to TRBJ2-3; unclear D gene. The CDR3 consists of 13 residues. Germline V gene lookup returns CDR1 SGHVS and CDR2 FNYEAQ. Trimming took 2 bases from V and 2 from J, leaving 5 bases between them. Written as DNA, the CDR3 is TGTGCCAGCAGCTTAAGCCCCACAGATACGCAGTATTTT. Its protein product is CASSLSPTDTQYF.

V and J are TRBV30 and TRBJ1-2; TRBD1 is a possible D gene (6 bases). Trimming pared 5 bases from V and 7 bases from J, leaving 14 bases between. The CDR3 has 12 residues. The germline CDR1 and CDR2 sequences are GTSNPN and SVGIG (reference sequence). The CDR3 reads CAWVNRVGGYTF. CDR3 bases: TGTGCCTGGGTGAACAGGGTTGGTGGCTACACCTTC.

The gene calls are TRBV4-3 and TRBJ1-6; the match to TRBD1 covers 8 bases. Germline V CDR1 and CDR2: LGHNA, YSLEER. This CDR3 region has 16 residues. V was clipped by 0 bases and J by 10 bases; unmatched bases: 8. CDR3 in amino acids: CASSQDSRGLGSPLHF. CDR3 DNA: TGCGCCAGCAGCCAAGATTCCAGGGGGCTAGGGTCACCCCTCCACTTT.

J is TRBJ2-7 and V is TRBV6-5; D gene ambiguous. V lost 5 bases, J lost 0 bases, and 11 bases lay in between. Germline V CDR1 and CDR2: MNHEY, SVGAGI. The CDR3 has 14 amino acids. CDR3: CASSRSQYSYEQYF. CDR3 DNA sequence: TGTGCCAGCAGTCGGTCACAGTACTCCTACGAGCAGTACTTC.

This clone was seen just once. The chain is built from TRBV2 and TRBJ1-2; 7 bases are a match to TRBD1. The CDR3 totals 15 residues. The junction had 14 bases not matched to a gene; V was cut back by 5 bases and J by 8 bases. Germline V gene data show CDR1 as SNHLY and CDR2 as FYNNEI. This CDR3 reads CASSLEGGQAYGYTF. The CDR3 DNA is TGTGCCAGCAGTTTAGAAGGGGGCCAAGCGTACGGCTACACCTTC.

V gene TRBV7-9 combines with J gene TRBJ1-4; 8 bases map to TRBD1. Per the germline V gene, CDR1 is SEHNR and CDR2 is FQNEAQ (reference sequence). V trimming: 0 bases; J trimming: 5 bases; junction bases outside the gene matches: 2. This CDR3 is built from 15 residues. The CDR3 protein is CASSLAGTGNEKLFF. DNA of the CDR3: TGTGCCAGCAGCTTAGCCGGGACAGGCAATGAAAAACTGTTTTTT.

This clone was seen once. The chain couples TRBV29-1 to TRBJ2-2; 9 positions agree with TRBD1. The CDR3 is 15 amino acids. Per the germline V gene, CDR1 is SQVTM and CDR2 is ANQGSEA. V lost 7 bases to trimming and J lost 2 bases; unmatched junction nucleotides: 8. The CDR3 nucleotides read TGCAGCGCTGCACAGGGGGCTGTTAACACCGGGGAGCTGTTTTTT. Amino acid sequence: CSAAQGAVNTGELFF.

This clone has only a few counts. A read error may produce the germline difference seen at one junction end. The chain links TRBV6-5 to TRBJ1-4, with D perhaps TRBD1 (6 bases). The CDR3 consists of 14 residues. Germline V CDR1 and CDR2: MNHEY, SVGAGI. The CDR3 reads CASSYDGGLEELIF. For the CDR3, the DNA is TGTGCCAGCAGTTACGACGGGGGGCTCGAAGAATTGATCTTT.

The CDR3 is CASRQRGGPYEQYF. In DNA form, the CDR3 reads TGTGCCAGCAGGCAGCGGGGGGGACCCTACGAGCAGTACTTC. The chain is built from TRBV13 and TRBJ2-5; TRBD2 matches at 10 bases. The J call may be wrong; the DNA end is better matched by TRBJ2-7. Germline V CDR1 and CDR2: PRHDT, FYEKMQ (reference sequence). The CDR3 extends over 14 amino acids.

In its sample, this clone was seen a few times. The chain couples TRBV10-3 to TRBJ2-3, with D possibly TRBD2 on 5 matching bases. Between the trimmed V and J ends, which lost 0 bases and 4 bases, there was a span of 11 bases. The CDR3 extends over 15 amino acids. Germline V gives CDR1 ENHRY, CDR2 SYGVKD. The CDR3 nucleotides are TGTGCCATCAGTGAGTCGGAGGATGGGGCAGATACGCAGTATTTT. Translating it yields CAISESEDGADTQYF.

The J gene is TRBJ1-4, the V gene TRBV7-8; no clear D gene. Trimming pared 0 bases from V and 3 bases from J, leaving 5 bases between. Germline CDR1 SGHVS, CDR2 FQNEAQ. This CDR3 is 14 amino acids long. The CDR3 DNA follows: TGTGCCAGCAGCTTAGCGTATTCTAATGAAAAACTGTTTTTT. It yields the protein CASSLAYSNEKLFF.

V usage is TRBV4-3 and J usage is TRBJ2-1, with a possible D match to TRBD1 (5 bases). The CDR3 runs 13 residues. Germline CDR1 reads LGHNA; CDR2 reads YSLEER. V gave up 1 base and J gave up 9 bases, with 10 bases separating them. The CDR3 sequence: CASSQVRDGEQFF. The CDR3 nucleotides are TGCGCCAGCAGCCAAGTCAGGGATGGTGAGCAGTTCTTC.

A few counts support this clone. This chain uses TRBV4-1 with TRBJ2-3, with TRBD2 matching over 15 bases. J was trimmed by 0 bases and V by 2 bases; bases with no gene match: 9. Looked up from germline, CDR1 is MGHRA and CDR2 is YSYEKL. CDR3 length: 20 amino acids. The CDR3 DNA follows: TGCGCCAGCAGCCAACTGGGACTAGCGGGGGGCATAGCTAGCACAGATACGCAGTATTTT. Translation gives CASSQLGLAGGIASTDTQYF.

The chain carries TRBV4-1 and TRBJ2-3, with D possibly matching TRBD2 (6 bases). Germline CDR1 and CDR2: MGHRA and YSYEKL. Trimming shortened V by 1 base and J by 1 base, and 12 bases separated the two germline ends. This CDR3 spans 16 amino acids. The CDR3 DNA reads TGCGCCAGCAGCCAAGGGCCGGCTAGCGGCACAGATACGCAGTATTTT. Residues: CASSQGPASGTDTQYF.

The CDR3 loop is CASLGSVNTEAFF. In DNA form, the CDR3 reads TGTGCCAGCCTCGGGTCCGTGAACACTGAAGCTTTCTTT. The chain couples TRBV7-8 to TRBJ1-1; D unresolved. Germline V gene lookup returns CDR1 SGHVS and CDR2 FQNEAQ. V lost 8 bases and J 0 bases, leaving 10 bases between the germline ends. CDR3 length: 13 residues. Based on the CDR3 plus reference TRBV7-8 and TRBJ1-1, the full variable domain is GAGVSQSPRYKVAKRGQDVALRCDPISGHVSLFWYQQALGQGPEFLTYFQNEAQLDKSGLPSDRFFAERPEGSVSTLKIQRTQQEDSAVYLCASLGSVNTEAFFGQGTRLTVV.

This rearrangement joins TRBV6-1 to TRBJ2-1; 11 bases are a match to TRBD2. The CDR3 has 18 residues. Germline CDR1 is MNHNS and CDR2 is SASEGT. V lost 0 bases to trimming and J lost 4 bases; unmatched junction nucleotides: 8. The CDR3 reads CASSEALLAGGDYNEQFF. CDR3 nucleotides: TGTGCCAGCAGTGAAGCTCTCCTAGCGGGGGGAGATTACAATGAGCAGTTCTTC.

As DNA, the CDR3 is TGTGCCAGCAGTTACGGGCTAGCGGGAGGATATGAGCAGTTCTTC. Encoded protein: CASSYGLAGGYEQFF. The chain joins TRBV6-5 to TRBJ2-1, with TRBD2 matching over 11 bases. The CDR3 loop spans 15 amino acids. Trimming removed 2 bases from V and 8 bases from J; junction bases left unmatched: 5. Germline lookup yields CDR1 MNHEY and CDR2 SVGAGI.

The chain uses TRBV30 and TRBJ1-4; 10 bases match TRBD1. The V gene's germline CDR1 is GTSNPN and CDR2 SVGIG (reference sequence). There are 15 residues in the CDR3. The V segment lost 1 base and the J segment 7 bases; nucleotides outside the gene matches: 6. Here the CDR3 reads CAWSEPGQGSEKLFF. In DNA, the CDR3 is TGTGCCTGGAGTGAACCGGGACAGGGGAGTGAAAAACTGTTTTTT.

This chain links TRBV5-1 with TRBJ2-5, with TRBD2 as a possible D gene (7 bases). In germline, CDR1 is SGHRS, CDR2 YFSETQ. Trimming removed 1 base at V and 1 base at J, with 8 bases between. This CDR3 is built from 14 residues. The chain's CDR3 is CASSLRGGQETQYF. The DNA of the CDR3 is TGCGCCAGCAGCTTGAGGGGGGGCCAAGAGACCCAGTACTTC.

This rearrangement joins TRBV6-5 to TRBJ2-1; 9 bases fit TRBD1. V shed 5 bases and J 6 bases; nucleotides not matched to a gene: 5. CDR3 size: 14 residues. From germline, CDR1 is MNHEY and CDR2 SVGAGI. The CDR3 sequence: CASSPGTGLNEQFF. The CDR3, as DNA: TGTGCCAGCAGTCCCGGGACAGGGCTCAATGAGCAGTTCTTC.

The V and J genes are TRBV9 and TRBJ2-7; TRBD2 aligns across 10 bases. CDR3 size: 15 residues. Germline V gene sequence: CDR1 SGDLS, CDR2 YYNGEE. The ends lost 4 bases at V and 6 bases at J; junction bases unmatched: 10. CDR3 loop: CASSPLGAGGAEQYF. The CDR3 nucleotides read TGTGCCAGCAGCCCCCTCGGAGCGGGGGGGGCCGAGCAGTACTTC.

The J gene is TRBJ2-7, the V gene TRBV4-3, with TRBD1 matching 7 bases. V was pared by 0 bases and J by 2 bases, with 1 base of the junction left unmatched. The CDR3 is made up of 14 amino acids. Germline V gene lookup returns CDR1 LGHNA and CDR2 YSLEER. DNA of the CDR3: TGCGCCAGCAGCCAAGAGACAGGGACCTACGAGCAGTACTTC. Residues: CASSQETGTYEQYF.

The rearrangement joins TRBV4-3 to TRBJ1-2; tentative D call: TRBD1 (5 bases). Germline CDR1 is LGHNA and CDR2 is YSLEER. V lost 0 bases and J lost 4, with 21 bases in between. There are 18 residues in the CDR3. CDR3 bases: TGCGCCAGCAGCCAAGATCTAAAACAGGCGGACCCCCTCTATGGCTACACCTTC. This codes for CASSQDLKQADPLYGYTF.

The CDR3 DNA is TGTGCCAGCAGCTTAGCGGGGGGAGAGAACACTGAAGCTTTCTTT. Amino acids: CASSLAGGENTEAFF. The genes are TRBV7-9 and TRBJ1-1; perhaps TRBD1 as D (5 bases). V was shortened by 0 bases and J by 1 base, with 9 bases between the two germline ends. Germline assignment: CDR1 SEHNR and CDR2 FQNEAQ (reference sequence). This CDR3 has 15 amino acids.

J is TRBJ2-1 and V is TRBV14; D perhaps matches TRBD1 (5 bases). Germline CDR1 is SGHDN and CDR2 is FVKESK. The V end was cut by 4 bases, the J end by 4 bases, with 17 bases between. This CDR3 has 16 amino acids. The CDR3 is CASSPHYATAYNEQFF. CDR3 nucleotides: TGTGCCAGCAGCCCACACTACGCGACAGCTTACAATGAGCAGTTCTTC. Based on the CDR3 plus reference TRBV14 and TRBJ2-1, the full variable domain is EAGVTQFPSHSVIEKGQTVTLRCDPISGHDNLYWYRRVMGKEIKFLLHFVKESKQDESGMPNNRFLAERTGGTYSTLKVQPAELEDSGVYFCASSPHYATAYNEQFFGPGTRLTVL.

J is TRBJ1-1 and V is TRBV18; TRBD1 matches at 7 bases. J lost 4 bases, V lost 2 bases, and 7 bases had no gene match. CDR3 size: 15 residues. Germline CDR1 is KGHSH and CDR2 is LQKENI. CDR3 protein: CASSPKQGWSTEAFF. The CDR3 coding sequence is TGTGCCAGCTCACCAAAACAGGGGTGGAGCACTGAAGCTTTCTTT.